This is a list of T cell receptor beta chains from one sample in a study of blood T cell repertoires in COVID-19. Assay: immunoSEQ multiplex PCR; the TCRdb copy retains only in-frame clones and omits some. The data hold over 200,000 clones, with approximately 83% observed a single time. Material: peripheral blood. The receptors were gathered from a woman between 40 and 55 years old with active or convalescent COVID-19. Both conserved end residues are part of each CDR3. D genes are given only for firm matches. Clone size is not always given. Where it is, it says once, few, many or a class for expanded clones.

CDR3 DNA,CDR3 protein,J gene,D gene,clone size,V gene
TGTGCCAGCAGCGTAAGTGAGCCCAGGGTAGGGGATACGCAGTATTTT,CASSVSEPRVGDTQYF,TRBJ2-3,-,-,TRBV9
TGTGCCAGCAGCTACAGCCGCGGGGGCCGCGAGACCCAGTACTTC,CASSYSRGGRETQYF,TRBJ2-5,-,once,TRBV7-2
TGTGCCAGCAGTTTGGGACAGCCCTTCTCTGGAAACACCATATATTTT,CASSLGQPFSGNTIYF,TRBJ1-3,TRBD1,-,TRBV27
TGTGCCAGCAGTGACAGGAACCGAGAGACCCAGTACTTC,CASSDRNRETQYF,TRBJ2-5,-,-,TRBV25-1
TGTGCCAGCCGGCGTGAGGACTATGGCTACACCTTC,CASRREDYGYTF,TRBJ1-2,-,-,TRBV6-5
TGTGCCAGCAGTCCCGGGGGTTCTTATGGCTACACCTTC,CASSPGGSYGYTF,TRBJ1-2,-,once,TRBV28
TGTGCCGGGGGGGGCGTGTCCTACGAGCAGTACTTC,CAGGGVSYEQYF,TRBJ2-7,-,-,TRBV2
TGTGCCAGTAGTATACAGGGGAATTCCGAAAAACTGTTTTTT,CASSIQGNSEKLFF,TRBJ1-4,-,few,TRBV19
TGTGCCAGTAGTATGCGGAGCTCCTATAATTCACCCCTCCACTTT,CASSMRSSYNSPLHF,TRBJ1-6,-,-,TRBV19
TGTGCCAGCAGTTCGGGGAAAAATCAGCCCCAGCATTTT,CASSSGKNQPQHF,TRBJ1-5,-,-,TRBV12-3/TRBV12-4
TGTGCCACCAGTGACCTCCTCCCGGGACTAGCGTCAGGTGAGCAGTTCTTC,CATSDLLPGLASGEQFF,TRBJ2-1,TRBD2,few,TRBV24-1
TGTGCCAGCAGCTTAGGCGGGATGAACACCGGGGAGCTGTTTTTT,CASSLGGMNTGELFF,TRBJ2-2,-,-,TRBV7-3
TGTGCCACCGACACAGGGGGCACTGGTTCACCCCTCCACTTT,CATDTGGTGSPLHF,TRBJ1-6,TRBD1,-,TRBV19
TGTGCCAGCTCACCAGGGCCCGCGGGTTCACCCCTCCACTTT,CASSPGPAGSPLHF,TRBJ1-6,-,-,TRBV18
TGCAGTGCTAGTGTCTATGAGGGAGGCTACACCTTC,CSASVYEGGYTF,TRBJ1-2,-,-,TRBV20-1
TGTGCCAGCAGCCAAGATGGCGAGAGGCAGGGGGGCTACACCTTC,CASSQDGERQGGYTF,TRBJ1-2,-,-,TRBV3-1/TRBV3-2
TGTGCCAGCAGCTTAGGAGGACTAGCGGGAGTCTCGGGCAATGAGCAGTTCTTC,CASSLGGLAGVSGNEQFF,TRBJ2-1,TRBD2,-,TRBV7-9
TGTGCCAGCAACCGCTACCTTAATTCACCCCTCCACTTT,CASNRYLNSPLHF,TRBJ1-6,-,-,TRBV5-5
TGTGCCAGCAGCTTCGGCCAGGGTAGCACTGAAGCTTTCTTT,CASSFGQGSTEAFF,TRBJ1-1,-,-,TRBV7-9
TGCGCCAGCAGTCTAGGGGGGGAGGATACGGACTACAATGAGCAGTTCTTC,CASSLGGEDTDYNEQFF,TRBJ2-1,-,few,TRBV23-1
TGTGCCAGCAGTGCCATAGACAGAAGTAATGAAAAACTGTTTTTT,CASSAIDRSNEKLFF,TRBJ1-4,-,-,TRBV6-4
TGTGCCAGCAGCCATGGACAGGTGGGGGGTGGCTACACCTTC,CASSHGQVGGGYTF,TRBJ1-2,TRBD1,-,TRBV3-1/TRBV3-2
TGTGCCAGCAGCCAAGATATTTCCGGGGGAAGGTCCTACAATGAGCAGTTCTTC,CASSQDISGGRSYNEQFF,TRBJ2-1,-,-,TRBV4-2
TGTGCCAGCAGTGAATCCGGGGTGGACACTGAAGCTTTCTTT,CASSESGVDTEAFF,TRBJ1-1,-,few,TRBV25-1
TGTGCCAGCAGCGGGACGGGGGATGGAGATACGCAGTATTTT,CASSGTGDGDTQYF,TRBJ2-3,-,-,TRBV9
TGTGCCAGCTCACCAAGGGAGGCGGGAGGGAACAATGAGCAGTTCTTC,CASSPREAGGNNEQFF,TRBJ2-1,TRBD2,-,TRBV18
TGTGCCAGCAGTTTAAGGGGGCTAGCTATGGAGACCCAGTACTTC,CASSLRGLAMETQYF,TRBJ2-5,TRBD1,-,TRBV27
TGTGCCACCAGTGACCGAGGGGACAGGGATGGGGATGAGCAGTTCTTC,CATSDRGDRDGDEQFF,TRBJ2-1,TRBD1,-,TRBV24-1
TGTGCCAGTTCTCACCTCTCAGGGGGTATTAACTATGGCTACACCTTC,CASSHLSGGINYGYTF,TRBJ1-2,TRBD1,once,TRBV15
TGTGCCGCCGGCGGGGAGGGCGGCGAGCAGTACTTC,CAAGGEGGEQYF,TRBJ2-7,TRBD2,-,TRBV7-9
TGCGCCAGCAGTCCTAGCGGGCGCACAGATACGCAGTATTTT,CASSPSGRTDTQYF,TRBJ2-3,TRBD2,-,TRBV5-1
TGTGCCAGTAGTATAGTTGGCAGGGGGTCTCCGAACTACGAGCAGTACTTC,CASSIVGRGSPNYEQYF,TRBJ2-7,TRBD1,-,TRBV19
TGTGCCAGCAGCTTCGGGACTAGCGGAGGGACATACGAGCAGTACTTC,CASSFGTSGGTYEQYF,TRBJ2-7,TRBD2,few,TRBV7-9
TGTGCCAGCAGCCCCTACCCGGGACAGGGAGGTTTCTATAATTCACCCCTCCACTTT,CASSPYPGQGGFYNSPLHF,TRBJ1-6,TRBD1,once,TRBV5-4
TGTGCCAGCAGCGTAGACACCGTTGCCTACGAGCAGTACTTC,CASSVDTVAYEQYF,TRBJ2-7,-,-,TRBV9
TGCGCCAGCAGCTTGTCGACAGGGGGTGAAAAACTGTTTTTT,CASSLSTGGEKLFF,TRBJ1-4,TRBD1,-,TRBV5-1
TGTGCCAGCAGCCCTAGGACAGCTACAATTGGTGTCTACGAGCAGTACTTC,CASSPRTATIGVYEQYF,TRBJ2-7,-,-,TRBV11-3
TGTGCCAGCATCAACCCACCAGGCAGGGGGTATGGCTACACCTTC,CASINPPGRGYGYTF,TRBJ1-2,TRBD1,-,TRBV28
TGTGCCAGCAGCTCCCCTAGACAGCGTGGAAACACCATATATTTT,CASSSPRQRGNTIYF,TRBJ1-3,-,-,TRBV7-9
TGTGCCAGCAGCTCAGATAGCGGGAGTCTATACAATGAGCAGTTCTTC,CASSSDSGSLYNEQFF,TRBJ2-1,TRBD2,-,TRBV11-3
TGTGCCAGCAGCCAAGGATCACAGGGTCTGGACTATGGCTACACCTTC,CASSQGSQGLDYGYTF,TRBJ1-2,-,-,TRBV4-2